This T cell receptor beta chain emerged from a study of cytomegalovirus exposure and HLA in healthy donors. The study's findings and limits: In an earlier analysis, about 87% or about 30%: the productive usage of most TCR beta V segments. Some V segments, TRBV6-2 and TRBV6-3 among them, were indistinguishable and were therefore excluded. Later analysis suggested most CMV-associated TCR beta chains were HLA-restricted.

This clone showed up just a few times. The antigen is not known. It was with 60 Vbeta and 13 Jbeta primers that the PCR ran. The repertoire was sequenced with immunoSEQ multiplex PCR; TCRdb's copy has only in-frame clones and lacks some. The sample shows around 170,000 clones, about 82% of them seen only once. V gave up 5 bases and J gave up 11 bases; unmatched junction bases: 17. Germline lookup yields CDR1 MDHEN and CDR2 SYDVKM. This CDR3 contains 16 residues. Though probably carrying unrecorded immune exposures, donors were nominally healthy at sampling. The sample consisted of PBMCs. This receptor was obtained from a young man in good health and CMV-seronegative. The chain links TRBV28 to TRBJ2-4; TRBD2 aligns across 8 bases. This CDR3 reads CASSPPLGSGTSLQYF. The CDR3 DNA is TGTGCCAGCAGTCCCCCACTCGGTAGCGGGACTTCCCTTCAGTACTTC.